A single sample is the source of the 11 T cell receptor beta chains below, sequenced in a study of blood T cell repertoires in COVID-19. Sequenced by immunoSEQ multiplex PCR; TCRdb stores in-frame clones only, minus some. The data contain about 180,000 clones, less than 90% of them singletons. What was sequenced was peripheral blood. These receptors came from a woman between 65 and 79 years old with COVID-19, enrolled during active disease.

The rearrangement links TRBV29-1 to TRBJ2-3; TRBD2 matches 10 bases. In germline, CDR1 is SQVTM, CDR2 ANQGSEA. The V and J ends lost 8 bases and 6 bases, in that order; junction bases with no gene match: 5. This CDR3 has 12 residues. Here the CDR3 reads CSTLTSGDTQYF. CDR3 coding DNA: TGCAGCACCCTGACTAGCGGGGATACGCAGTATTTT.

The V and J genes are TRBV11-2 and TRBJ2-1, with 9 bases lining up with TRBD2. CDR3 length: 17 amino acids. V lost 3 bases, J lost 6 bases, and 12 bases stayed unmatched. CDR1 SGHAT and CDR2 FQNNGV come from the germline V gene. The CDR3 here is CASSFAPGLALSNEQFF. The DNA for the CDR3 is TGTGCCAGCAGCTTTGCGCCCGGACTAGCGCTTTCCAATGAGCAGTTCTTC.

The V gene is TRBV7-8, the J gene TRBJ1-6; a possible D gene is TRBD1 (6 bases). V gave up 2 bases and J gave up 5 bases, with 19 bases separating them. The length of the CDR3 is 18 residues. Germline V gives CDR1 SGHVS, CDR2 FQNEAQ. The chain's CDR3 is CASSLKVFGGRDNSPLHF. The CDR3 DNA is TGTGCCAGCAGCTTAAAGGTATTCGGGGGGCGCGATAATTCACCCCTCCACTTT.

The chain employs TRBV21-1 and TRBJ2-1; the DNA was not compared with TRBD2, the D call given in the table. TRBV21-1 is an annotated pseudogene. The CDR3 length is 21 residues. The CDR3 protein is CASSTLKGRRGCYLSYNEQFF. DNA for the CDR3: TGTGCCAGCAGCACCCTGAAGGGGAGGCGGGGTTGCTATCTCTCCTACAATGAGCAGTTCTTC.

This sequence joins TRBV6-6 and TRBJ2-7; 9 positions match TRBD1. Germline V gene sequence: CDR1 MNHNY, CDR2 SVGAGI (reference sequence). The trim removed 6 bases at V and 2 bases at J, leaving 11 bases unmatched. The CDR3 length is 16 residues. The CDR3 bases are TGTGCCAGCAGCCCTTCTACGGGACAGGGAGCCTACGAGCAGTACTTC. It is translated as CASSPSTGQGAYEQYF.

The genes are TRBV2 and TRBJ2-6, with no clear D. The CDR3 length is 15 residues. Trimming left V 5 bases short and J 0 bases short, with 8 bases between. CDR1 is SNHLY, CDR2 FYNNEI, per germline. The CDR3 protein is CASSRSGSGANVLTF. DNA of the CDR3: TGTGCCAGCAGTCGTTCAGGCTCTGGGGCCAACGTCCTGACTTTC.

This rearrangement joins TRBV29-1 to TRBJ2-3; 7 bases are shared with TRBD1. The germline V gene encodes CDR1 SQVTM and CDR2 ANQGSEA. Trimming cost V 0 bases and J 0 bases; bases outside gene matches: 15. The CDR3 is 19 amino acids. The CDR3 protein is CSVEDRRDSQALSTDTQYF. The CDR3 DNA sequence: TGCAGCGTTGAAGACCGCAGGGACAGCCAAGCCCTTAGCACAGATACGCAGTATTTT.

The chain joins TRBV7-2 to TRBJ2-1; the D is unclear. CDR3 length equals 15 residues. Germline V lookup: CDR1 SGHTA, CDR2 FQGNSA. V was clipped by 5 bases and J by 0 bases, with 11 bases between them. CDR3 coding DNA: TGTGCCAGCAGCCTCAGGATGAGCTCCTACAATGAGCAGTTCTTC. It encodes CASSLRMSSYNEQFF. The full variable domain, rest sourced from reference TRBV7-2 and TRBJ2-1, is GAGVSQSPSNKVTEKGKDVELRCDPISGHTALYWYRQSLGQGLEFLIYFQGNSAPDKSGLPSDRFSAERTGGSVSTLTIQRTQQEDSAVYLCASSLRMSSYNEQFFGPGTRLTVL.

The V call is TRBV7-8, the J call TRBJ2-7; D unclear. V gave up 5 bases and J gave up 0 bases, with 8 bases separating them. There are 13 residues in the CDR3. Germline CDR1 reads SGHVS; CDR2 reads FQNEAQ. The DNA for the CDR3 is TGTGCCAGCAGCCGATCGGGCTCCTACGAGCAGTACTTC. It specifies CASSRSGSYEQYF.

Ten or more counts support this clone. The V and J genes are TRBV14 and TRBJ2-6; no firm D call. Germline V CDR1 and CDR2: SGHDN, FVKESK. The CDR3 loop spans 15 amino acids. V lost 5 bases and J 2 bases, leaving 10 bases between the germline ends. The CDR3, as DNA: TGTGCCAGCAGCATTTTGCGAGCTGGGGCCAACGTCCTGACTTTC. This translates into CASSILRAGANVLTF.

This CDR3 is CASSSAGGAEQYF. Here the CDR3 DNA reads TGTGCCAGCAGCTCGGCAGGGGGCGCCGAGCAGTACTTC. The rearrangement links TRBV5-4 to TRBJ2-7, with 8 positions matching TRBD1. V lost 3 bases and J lost 6; bases outside the gene matches: 5. The CDR3 extends over 13 amino acids. Germline V CDR1 and CDR2: SGHNT, YYREEE (reference sequence). Full variable domain (missing parts from reference TRBV5-4 and TRBJ2-7): ETGVTQSPTHLIKTRGQQVTLRCSSQSGHNTVSWYQQALGQGPQFIFQYYREEENGRGNFPPRFSGLQFPNYSSELNVNALELDDSALYLCASSSAGGAEQYFGPGTRLTVT.